Sequencing of this T cell receptor (beta chain) was carried out in a study of blood T cell repertoires in COVID-19. Study-level information: Sites in the United States, Italy and Spain provided acute and convalescent COVID-19 samples. T cells, B-cell-depleted T cells, or PBMCs provided the cDNA or gDNA that served as material.

The V gene's germline CDR1 is SQVTM and CDR2 ANQGSEA. This CDR3 has 13 amino acids. V was clipped by 1 base and J by 4 bases, with 8 bases between them. Authors' processing steps: It was from reference gene primer amplification that nucleated cell counts were estimated. The table came from immunoSEQ multiplex PCR; TCRdb's copy has only in-frame clones and leaves some out. V and J calls and clone size are copied from that table; D and trimming were computed from the DNA. Among 150,000 or so clones listed, about 86% were seen once. Specimen: peripheral blood. The chain employs TRBV29-1 and TRBJ1-5, with D unclear. The TCR originated in a man aged 45 to 65 with active or convalescent COVID-19. This CDR3 reads CSVEVHYNQPQHF. The CDR3 bases are TGCAGCGTTGAAGTACATTATAATCAGCCCCAGCATTTT.